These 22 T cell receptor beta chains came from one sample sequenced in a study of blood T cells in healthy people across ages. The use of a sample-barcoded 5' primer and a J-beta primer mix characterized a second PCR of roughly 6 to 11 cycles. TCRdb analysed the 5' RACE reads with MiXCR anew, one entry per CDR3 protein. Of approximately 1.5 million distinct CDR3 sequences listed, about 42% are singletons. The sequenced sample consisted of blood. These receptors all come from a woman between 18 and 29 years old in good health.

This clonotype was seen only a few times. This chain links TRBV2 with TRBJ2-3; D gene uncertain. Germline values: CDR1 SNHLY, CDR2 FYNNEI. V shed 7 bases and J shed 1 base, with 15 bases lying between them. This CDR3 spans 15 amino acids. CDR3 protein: CASTPVGYRTDTQYF. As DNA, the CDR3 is TGTGCCAGCACCCCCGTAGGATATCGCACAGATACGCAGTATTTT.

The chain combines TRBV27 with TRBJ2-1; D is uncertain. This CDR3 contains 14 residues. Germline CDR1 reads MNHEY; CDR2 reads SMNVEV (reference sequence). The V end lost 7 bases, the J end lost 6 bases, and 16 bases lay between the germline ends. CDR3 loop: CASTYLGSGNEQFF. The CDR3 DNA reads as TGTGCCAGCACCTACCTGGGCTCCGGCAATGAGCAGTTCTTC.

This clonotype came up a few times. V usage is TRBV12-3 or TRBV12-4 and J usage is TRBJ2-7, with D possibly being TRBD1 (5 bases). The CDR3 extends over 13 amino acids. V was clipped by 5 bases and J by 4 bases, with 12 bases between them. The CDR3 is CASSDSFGYEQYF. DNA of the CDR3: TGTGCCAGCAGTGACAGTTTCGGGTACGAGCAGTACTTC.

CDR3 nucleotides: TGCGCCAGCAGCCAACCAAGAAAGGGATCCTACGAGCAGTACTTC. It is translated as CASSQPRKGSYEQYF. This rearrangement joins TRBV4-1 to TRBJ2-7; no reliable D call. V was trimmed by 2 bases and J by 1 base, leaving 12 bases between them. The CDR3 extends over 15 amino acids. The V gene's germline CDR1 is MGHRA and CDR2 YSYEKL.

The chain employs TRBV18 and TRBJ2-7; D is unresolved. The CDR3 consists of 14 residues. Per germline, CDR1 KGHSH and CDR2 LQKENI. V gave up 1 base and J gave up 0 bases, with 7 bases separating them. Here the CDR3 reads CASSPQRDSYEQYF. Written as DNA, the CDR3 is TGTGCCAGCTCACCACAGAGAGACTCCTACGAGCAGTACTTC.

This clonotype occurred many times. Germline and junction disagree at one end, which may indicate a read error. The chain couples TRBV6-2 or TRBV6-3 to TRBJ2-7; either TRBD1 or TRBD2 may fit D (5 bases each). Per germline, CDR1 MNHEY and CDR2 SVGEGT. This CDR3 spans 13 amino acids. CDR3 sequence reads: CATSGTAVDEQYF. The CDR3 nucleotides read TGTGCCACCAGTGGGACGGCCGTCGACGAGCAGTACTTC.

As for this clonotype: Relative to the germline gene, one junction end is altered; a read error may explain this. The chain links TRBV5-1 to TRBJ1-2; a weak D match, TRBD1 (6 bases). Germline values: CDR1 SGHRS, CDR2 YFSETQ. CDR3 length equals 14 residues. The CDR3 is CVSSLQGPSYGYTF. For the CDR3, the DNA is TGCGTCAGCAGCTTACAGGGCCCCAGCTATGGCTACACCTTC.

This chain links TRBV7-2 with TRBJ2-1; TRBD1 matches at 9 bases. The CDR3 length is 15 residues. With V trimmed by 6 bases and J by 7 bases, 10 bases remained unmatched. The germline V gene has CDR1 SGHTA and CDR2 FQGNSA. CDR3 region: CASRWGGTGSNEQFF. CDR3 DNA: TGTGCCAGCAGATGGGGGGGGACAGGGTCGAATGAGCAGTTCTTC.

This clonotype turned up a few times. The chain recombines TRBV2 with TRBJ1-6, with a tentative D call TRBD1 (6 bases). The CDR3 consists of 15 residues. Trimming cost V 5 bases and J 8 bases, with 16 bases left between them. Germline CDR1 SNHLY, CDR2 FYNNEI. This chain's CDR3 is CASSIGQGRHSPLHF. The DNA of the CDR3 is TGTGCCAGCAGTATAGGGCAGGGGAGGCATTCACCCCTCCACTTT.

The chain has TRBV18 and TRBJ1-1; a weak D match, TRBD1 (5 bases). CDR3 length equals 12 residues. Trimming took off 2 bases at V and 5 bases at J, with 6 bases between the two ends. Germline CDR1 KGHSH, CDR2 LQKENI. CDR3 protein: CASSPRQTEAFF. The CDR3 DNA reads TGTGCCAGCTCACCAAGACAGACTGAAGCTTTCTTT.

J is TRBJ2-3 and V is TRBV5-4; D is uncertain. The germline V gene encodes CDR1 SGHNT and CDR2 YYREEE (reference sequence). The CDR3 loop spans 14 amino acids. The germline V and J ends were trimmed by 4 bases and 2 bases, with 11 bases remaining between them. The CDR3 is CASSVTSYTDTQYF. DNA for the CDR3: TGTGCCAGCAGCGTGACCTCTTACACAGATACGCAGTATTTT.

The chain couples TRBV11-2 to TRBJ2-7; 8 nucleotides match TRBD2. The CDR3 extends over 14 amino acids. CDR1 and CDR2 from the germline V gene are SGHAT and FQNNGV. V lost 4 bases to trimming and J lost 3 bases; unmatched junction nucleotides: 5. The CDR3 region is CASSSPRGGYEQYF. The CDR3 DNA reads TGTGCCAGCAGCTCCCCCCGGGGGGGCTACGAGCAGTACTTC.

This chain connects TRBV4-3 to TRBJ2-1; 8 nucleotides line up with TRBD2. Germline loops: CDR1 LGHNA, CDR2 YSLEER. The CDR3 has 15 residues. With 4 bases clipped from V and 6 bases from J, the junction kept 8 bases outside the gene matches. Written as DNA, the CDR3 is TGCGCCAGCAGCCCCTCCCCACTAGCGGTCAATGAGCAGTTCTTC. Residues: CASSPSPLAVNEQFF.

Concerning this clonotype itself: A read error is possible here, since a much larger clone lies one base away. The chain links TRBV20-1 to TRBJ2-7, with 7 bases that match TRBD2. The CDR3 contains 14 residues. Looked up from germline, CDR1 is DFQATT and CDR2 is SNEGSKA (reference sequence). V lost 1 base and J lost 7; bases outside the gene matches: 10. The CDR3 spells CSARASGRGNEQYF. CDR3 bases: TGCAGTGCTAGAGCTAGCGGAAGAGGTAATGAGCAGTACTTC.

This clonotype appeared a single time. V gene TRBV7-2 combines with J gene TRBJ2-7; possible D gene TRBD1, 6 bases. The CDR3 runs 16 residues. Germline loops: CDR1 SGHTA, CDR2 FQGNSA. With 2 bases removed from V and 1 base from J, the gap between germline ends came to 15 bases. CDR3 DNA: TGTGCCAGCAGCTTAAAGATAACTACAGGGTCCTACGAGCAGTACTTC. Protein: CASSLKITTGSYEQYF.

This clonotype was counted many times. CDR3 DNA sequence: TGTGCCAGCAGTTTAAGGGCCGGGGAACATAACTATGGCTACACCTTC. The encoded protein is CASSLRAGEHNYGYTF. The chain is built from TRBV28 and TRBJ1-2; D is uncertain. Germline assignment: CDR1 MDHEN and CDR2 SYDVKM. This CDR3 is 16 amino acids long. Trimming shortened V by 2 bases and J by 1 base, and 14 bases separated the two germline ends.

CDR3 in amino acids: CASTFGAEETQYF. The CDR3 coding sequence is TGTGCCAGCACCTTTGGGGCGGAAGAGACCCAGTACTTC. V usage is TRBV6-1 and J usage is TRBJ2-5; the D gene is possibly TRBD1 (5 bases). Looked up from germline, CDR1 is MNHNS and CDR2 is SASEGT. This CDR3 is built from 13 residues. The ends were cut back, 7 bases at V and 3 bases at J, with 12 bases in the middle.

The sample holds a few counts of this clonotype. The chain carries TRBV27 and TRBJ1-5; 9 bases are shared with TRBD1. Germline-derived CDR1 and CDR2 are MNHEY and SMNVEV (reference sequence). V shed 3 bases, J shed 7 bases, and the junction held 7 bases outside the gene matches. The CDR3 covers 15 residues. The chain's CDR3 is CASSFTRTGEQPQHF. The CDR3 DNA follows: TGTGCCAGCAGTTTCACCCGGACAGGGGAGCAGCCCCAGCATTTT.

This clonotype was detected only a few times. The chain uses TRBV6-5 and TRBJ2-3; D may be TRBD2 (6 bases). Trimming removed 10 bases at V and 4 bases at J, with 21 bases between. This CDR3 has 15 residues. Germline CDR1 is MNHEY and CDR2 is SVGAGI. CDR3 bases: TGTGCCACATCGTCTAGCGACTTAATCGCAGATACGCAGTATTTT. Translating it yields CATSSSDLIADTQYF.

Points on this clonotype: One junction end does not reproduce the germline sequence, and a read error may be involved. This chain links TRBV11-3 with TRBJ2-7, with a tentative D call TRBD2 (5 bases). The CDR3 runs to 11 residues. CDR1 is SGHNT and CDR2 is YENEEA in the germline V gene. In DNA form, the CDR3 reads TGCCTCAGAGGGAAGGCCTACGAGCAGTACTTC. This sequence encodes CLRGKAYEQYF. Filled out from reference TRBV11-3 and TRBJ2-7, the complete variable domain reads EAGVVQSPRYKIIEKKQPVAFWCNPISGHNTLYWYLQNLGQGPELLIRYENEEAVDDSQLPKDRFSAERLKGVDSTLKIQPAELGDSAVYLCLRGKAYEQYFGPGTRLTVT.

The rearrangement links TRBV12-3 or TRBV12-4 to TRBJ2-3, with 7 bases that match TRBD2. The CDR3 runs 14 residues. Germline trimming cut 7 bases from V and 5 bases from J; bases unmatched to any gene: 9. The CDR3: CASNHGGVGDTQYF. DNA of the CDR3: TGTGCCAGCAACCATGGGGGGGTTGGAGATACGCAGTATTTT.

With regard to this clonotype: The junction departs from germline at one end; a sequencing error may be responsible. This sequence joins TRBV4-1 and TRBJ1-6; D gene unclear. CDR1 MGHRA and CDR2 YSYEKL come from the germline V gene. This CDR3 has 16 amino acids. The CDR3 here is CASNQGQNSYNSPLHF. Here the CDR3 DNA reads TGCGCCAGCAACCAAGGTCAAAACTCCTATAATTCACCCCTCCACTTT.